This TCR beta chain derives from a study of shared clonotypes between healthy human individuals. Note on this clone: Its matching antigen is unknown.

Libraries were prepared by immunoSEQ multiplex PCR; TCRdb keeps only in-frame clonotypes and omits some of them. Here the sample spans roughly 700,000 clones, approximately 74% being singletons. V gave up 3 bases and J gave up 6 bases, with 24 bases separating them. CDR1 is KGHSH and CDR2 is LQKENI in the germline V gene. This CDR3 spans 17 amino acids. Findings of the study overall: Though the depth was large, rarefaction showed that sorted-subset sequencing was incomplete.

V gene TRBV18 combines with J gene TRBJ2-7; D is unclear. The TCR sequence derives from a woman younger than 45 in good health. Material for sequencing was memory CD4+ T cells sorted from blood. Specified subset: CD45RA-negative fraction. CDR3 sequence reads: CASSPLKVQIGPSEQYF. The CDR3 region has the DNA TGTGCCAGCTCACCGTTGAAAGTGCAGATCGGACCCTCCGAGCAGTACTTC.